Following are 21 T cell receptor beta chains from one sample sequenced in a study of CD8 T cells in ankylosing spondylitis. TCRdb redid the calling of the 5' RACE reads with MiXCR, one entry per CDR3 protein. The repertoire has about 140,000 distinct CDR3 sequences, about 7.3% of them found once; the top ten carry roughly 12%. Sequenced: blood, either unsorted or a sorted T cell fraction (not recorded which). These receptors originate from a female donor with ankylosing spondylitis or in good health (not recorded which).

This clonotype was observed many times. The V gene is TRBV7-8, the J gene TRBJ1-2; unclear D gene. This CDR3 has 15 residues. Germline V gene sequence: CDR1 SGHVS, CDR2 FQNEAQ. The V and J ends lost 1 base and 0 bases respectively, with 9 bases between them. CDR3 amino acids: CASSLEAVANYGYTF. CDR3 bases: TGTGCCAGCAGCTTAGAAGCCGTGGCTAACTATGGCTACACCTTC. The full variable domain, completed using reference TRBV7-8 and TRBJ1-2, is GAGVSQSPRYKVAKRGQDVALRCDPISGHVSLFWYQQALGQGPEFLTYFQNEAQLDKSGLPSDRFFAERPEGSVSTLKIQRTQQEDSAVYLCASSLEAVANYGYTFGSGTRLTVV.

This clonotype was detected many times. The chain employs TRBV12-3 or TRBV12-4 and TRBJ2-7; D gene unclear. This CDR3 region has 12 residues. Trimming removed 6 bases at V and 4 bases at J, with 10 bases between. CDR3 loop: CASSSPLYEQYF. The CDR3 DNA sequence: TGTGCCAGCAGCTCCCCCTTATACGAGCAGTACTTC.

This clonotype was recorded at least ten times. The rearrangement uses TRBV12-3 or TRBV12-4 and TRBJ2-2; 9 bases fit TRBD1. The ends lost 0 bases at V and 6 bases at J; junction bases unmatched: 5. There are 16 residues in the CDR3. The CDR3 coding sequence is TGTGCCAGCAGTTTAGCGCAGACAGGGGGTGCCGGGGAGCTGTTTTTT. It specifies CASSLAQTGGAGELFF.

This clonotype occurred many times. CDR3 sequence: CASSVIGTGVNEQYF. As DNA, the CDR3 is TGTGCCAGCAGTGTTATCGGGACAGGGGTCAACGAGCAGTACTTC. The chain joins TRBV27 to TRBJ2-7; the match to TRBD1 covers 10 bases. CDR3 length equals 15 residues. Germline CDR1 reads MNHEY; CDR2 reads SMNVEV (reference sequence). The trim removed 5 bases at V and 5 bases at J, leaving 9 bases unmatched.

This clonotype was detected many times. V usage is TRBV3-1 and J usage is TRBJ2-3; TRBD2 is a possible D gene (6 bases). Germline CDR1 reads LGHDT; CDR2 reads YNNKEL (reference sequence). The CDR3 is 16 residues long. V dropped 1 base and J dropped 0 bases, with 11 bases sitting between them. CDR3 residues: CASSQGISGSTDTQYF. CDR3 DNA sequence: TGTGCCAGCAGCCAAGGTATTAGCGGCAGCACAGATACGCAGTATTTT.

This clonotype was counted a single time. The chain has TRBV4-3 and TRBJ2-7, with 11 nucleotides matching TRBD1. Germline assignment: CDR1 LGHNA and CDR2 YSLEER. V shed 2 bases and J 6 bases; nucleotides not matched to a gene: 6. The CDR3 spans 15 residues. In DNA form, the CDR3 reads TGCGCCAGCAGCCAACACCCCGGGACAGGGGGCGAGCAGTACTTC. Amino acid sequence: CASSQHPGTGGEQYF.

This clonotype was recorded many times. V gene TRBV7-9 combines with J gene TRBJ2-7; TRBD2 matches at 13 bases. Germline loops: CDR1 SEHNR, CDR2 FQNEAQ (reference sequence). Losses at the gene ends were 6 bases for V and 2 bases for J; bases not matched to a gene: 10. This CDR3 is built from 17 residues. In DNA form, the CDR3 reads TGTGCCAGCAGGTTCCAGGGGACTAGCGGGGATCCCTACGAGCAGTACTTC. It codes for CASRFQGTSGDPYEQYF.

This clonotype was detected many times. The chain employs TRBV12-3 or TRBV12-4 and TRBJ2-7, with TRBD2 as a possible D gene (6 bases). Trimming shortened V by 3 bases and J by 0 bases, and 12 bases separated the two germline ends. The CDR3 sequence is 15 residues long. The CDR3 reads CASSFSGSSSYEQYF. DNA of the CDR3: TGTGCCAGCAGTTTTAGCGGATCTTCCTCCTACGAGCAGTACTTC.

This clonotype was detected only a few times. The gene calls are TRBV24-1 and TRBJ2-1, with 8 bases that match TRBD1. Unmatched junction bases numbered 1, after V lost 1 base and J lost 0 bases. This CDR3 contains 16 residues. CDR1 is KGHDR, CDR2 SFDVKD, per germline. The CDR3 spells CATSDFGQGSYNEQFF. The CDR3 DNA reads TGTGCCACCAGTGATTTTGGACAGGGCTCCTACAATGAGCAGTTCTTC.

This clonotype was counted many times. The chain combines TRBV11-2 with TRBJ1-3, with unresolved D. The V and J ends lost 0 bases and 0 bases respectively, with 12 bases between them. Germline V gene lookup returns CDR1 SGHAT and CDR2 FQNNGV. The CDR3 extends over 17 amino acids. CDR3 protein: CASSLDTPSYSGNTIYF. CDR3 nucleotide sequence: TGTGCCAGCAGCTTAGACACACCTAGCTACTCTGGAAACACCATATATTTT.

This clonotype was observed at least ten times. This sequence joins TRBV15 and TRBJ2-3, with D hard to call. CDR1 is LNHNV and CDR2 is YYDKDF in the germline V gene (reference sequence). Trimming left V 4 bases short and J 2 bases short, with 10 bases between. CDR3 length: 14 amino acids. DNA of the CDR3: TGTGCCACCAGCAAGCCCCAGGTCACAGATACGCAGTATTTT. It yields the protein CATSKPQVTDTQYF. Looking up the rest from reference TRBV15 and TRBJ2-3 gives the full variable domain: DAMVIQNPRYQVTQFGKPVTLSCSQTLNHNVMYWYQQKSSQAPKLLFHYYDKDFNNEADTPDNFQSRRPNTSFCFLDIRSPGLGDTAMYLCATSKPQVTDTQYFGPGTRLTVL.

The rearrangement uses TRBV24-1 and TRBJ2-1; D remains ambiguous. The germline CDR1 and CDR2 sequences are KGHDR and SFDVKD. The CDR3 sequence is 13 residues long. V lost 2 bases and J 6 bases, leaving 7 bases between the germline ends. CDR3 bases: TGTGCCACCAGTGATTCGAGCTTCAATGAGCAGTTCTTC. As protein: CATSDSSFNEQFF.

This clonotype came up many times. The rearrangement uses TRBV11-2 and TRBJ2-1; perhaps TRBD2 as D (6 bases). The CDR3 runs 16 residues. Trimming removed 1 base at V and 4 bases at J, with 14 bases between. Germline CDR1 is SGHAT and CDR2 is FQNNGV. CDR3 amino acids: CASSLGFSGGYNEQFF. The CDR3 nucleotides are TGTGCCAGCAGCTTAGGTTTCAGTGGGGGGTACAATGAGCAGTTCTTC. Full variable domain (outside the CDR3, taken from reference TRBV11-2 and TRBJ2-1): EAGVAQSPRYKIIEKRQSVAFWCNPISGHATLYWYQQILGQGPKLLIQFQNNGVVDDSQLPKDRFSAERLKGVDSTLKIQPAKLEDSAVYLCASSLGFSGGYNEQFFGPGTRLTVL.

In the case of this clonotype: A much larger clone is a single base away; this may be a read error. This chain links TRBV20-1 with TRBJ2-3; perhaps D is TRBD1 or TRBD2 (5 bases each). Trimming shortened V by 0 bases and J by 3 bases, and 16 bases separated the two germline ends. Germline loops: CDR1 DFQATT, CDR2 SNEGSKA (reference sequence). The CDR3 contains 16 residues. The CDR3 DNA reads as TGCAGTGCTAGAGAGCCCAGGGAGCGGTATACAGATACGCAGTATTTT. Protein sequence: CSAREPRERYTDTQYF.

This clonotype has a count of ten or more. The V and J genes are TRBV28 and TRBJ1-5; a possible D gene is TRBD1 (6 bases). The CDR3 spans 13 residues. Deletions cut 6 bases from V and 4 bases from J, with 10 bases between. Germline lookup yields CDR1 MDHEN and CDR2 SYDVKM. This CDR3 is CASSKTGNQPQHF. The DNA for the CDR3 is TGTGCCAGCAGCAAAACAGGGAATCAGCCCCAGCATTTT.

This clonotype appeared many times. The chain combines TRBV7-9 with TRBJ1-6; 9 bases fit TRBD1. In germline, CDR1 is SEHNR, CDR2 FQNEAQ (reference sequence). The ends lost 4 bases at V and 6 bases at J; junction bases unmatched: 4. This CDR3 is 15 amino acids long. CDR3 sequence reads: CASSWDREVNSPLHF. Here the CDR3 DNA reads TGTGCCAGCAGCTGGGACAGGGAGGTTAATTCACCCCTCCACTTT.

Comments on this clonotype: One junction end disagrees with the germline gene, perhaps due to a read error. The V gene is TRBV12-3 or TRBV12-4, the J gene TRBJ2-7; tentatively, D is TRBD2 (5 bases). The CDR3 is made up of 18 amino acids. The CDR3, as DNA: TGTACCAGCAGTTTCGACCTAGGGCCCGGGGAATCCTCCTACGAGCAGTACTTC. Amino acid sequence: CTSSFDLGPGESSYEQYF.

This clonotype came up many times. The genes are TRBV12-3 or TRBV12-4 and TRBJ1-2; TRBD1 might be the D (6 bases). V lost 5 bases and J 4 bases, leaving 17 bases between the germline ends. This CDR3 has 15 amino acids. CDR3 sequence reads: CASSLPDRKVYGYTF. CDR3 DNA sequence: TGTGCCAGCAGTCTCCCGGACAGAAAGGTCTATGGCTACACCTTC.

This clonotype was counted at least ten times. The chain links TRBV11-3 to TRBJ2-1, with 7 positions matching TRBD2. Per the germline V gene, CDR1 is SGHNT and CDR2 is YENEEA. The CDR3 runs 17 residues. V lost 0 bases to trimming and J lost 2 bases; unmatched junction nucleotides: 7. The CDR3 nucleotides read TGTGCCAGCAGCTTAGATCCCCCTAGCGGAGCCTACAATGAGCAGTTCTTC. This codes for CASSLDPPSGAYNEQFF.

This clonotype has only one observation. Just one base apart from a much larger clone, this may be a read error. The chain is built from TRBV5-1 and TRBJ2-1; 10 bases line up with TRBD2. CDR3 size: 15 residues. CDR1 SGHRS and CDR2 YFSETQ come from the germline V gene. The CDR3 here is CGSSSRAGGPNEQFF. In DNA form, the CDR3 reads TGCGGCAGCAGCTCTCGAGCGGGGGGGCCGAATGAGCAGTTCTTC.

This clonotype has at least ten counts. J is TRBJ1-1 and V is TRBV20-1; D possibly corresponds to TRBD1 (6 bases). CDR1 and CDR2 from the germline V gene are DFQATT and SNEGSKA (reference sequence). The CDR3 is 13 amino acids. V lost 8 bases and J 1 base, leaving 14 bases between the germline ends. In nucleotides, the CDR3 is TGCAGTTCCACAGGGTCCCAGAACACTGAAGCTTTCTTT. Translation gives CSSTGSQNTEAFF.